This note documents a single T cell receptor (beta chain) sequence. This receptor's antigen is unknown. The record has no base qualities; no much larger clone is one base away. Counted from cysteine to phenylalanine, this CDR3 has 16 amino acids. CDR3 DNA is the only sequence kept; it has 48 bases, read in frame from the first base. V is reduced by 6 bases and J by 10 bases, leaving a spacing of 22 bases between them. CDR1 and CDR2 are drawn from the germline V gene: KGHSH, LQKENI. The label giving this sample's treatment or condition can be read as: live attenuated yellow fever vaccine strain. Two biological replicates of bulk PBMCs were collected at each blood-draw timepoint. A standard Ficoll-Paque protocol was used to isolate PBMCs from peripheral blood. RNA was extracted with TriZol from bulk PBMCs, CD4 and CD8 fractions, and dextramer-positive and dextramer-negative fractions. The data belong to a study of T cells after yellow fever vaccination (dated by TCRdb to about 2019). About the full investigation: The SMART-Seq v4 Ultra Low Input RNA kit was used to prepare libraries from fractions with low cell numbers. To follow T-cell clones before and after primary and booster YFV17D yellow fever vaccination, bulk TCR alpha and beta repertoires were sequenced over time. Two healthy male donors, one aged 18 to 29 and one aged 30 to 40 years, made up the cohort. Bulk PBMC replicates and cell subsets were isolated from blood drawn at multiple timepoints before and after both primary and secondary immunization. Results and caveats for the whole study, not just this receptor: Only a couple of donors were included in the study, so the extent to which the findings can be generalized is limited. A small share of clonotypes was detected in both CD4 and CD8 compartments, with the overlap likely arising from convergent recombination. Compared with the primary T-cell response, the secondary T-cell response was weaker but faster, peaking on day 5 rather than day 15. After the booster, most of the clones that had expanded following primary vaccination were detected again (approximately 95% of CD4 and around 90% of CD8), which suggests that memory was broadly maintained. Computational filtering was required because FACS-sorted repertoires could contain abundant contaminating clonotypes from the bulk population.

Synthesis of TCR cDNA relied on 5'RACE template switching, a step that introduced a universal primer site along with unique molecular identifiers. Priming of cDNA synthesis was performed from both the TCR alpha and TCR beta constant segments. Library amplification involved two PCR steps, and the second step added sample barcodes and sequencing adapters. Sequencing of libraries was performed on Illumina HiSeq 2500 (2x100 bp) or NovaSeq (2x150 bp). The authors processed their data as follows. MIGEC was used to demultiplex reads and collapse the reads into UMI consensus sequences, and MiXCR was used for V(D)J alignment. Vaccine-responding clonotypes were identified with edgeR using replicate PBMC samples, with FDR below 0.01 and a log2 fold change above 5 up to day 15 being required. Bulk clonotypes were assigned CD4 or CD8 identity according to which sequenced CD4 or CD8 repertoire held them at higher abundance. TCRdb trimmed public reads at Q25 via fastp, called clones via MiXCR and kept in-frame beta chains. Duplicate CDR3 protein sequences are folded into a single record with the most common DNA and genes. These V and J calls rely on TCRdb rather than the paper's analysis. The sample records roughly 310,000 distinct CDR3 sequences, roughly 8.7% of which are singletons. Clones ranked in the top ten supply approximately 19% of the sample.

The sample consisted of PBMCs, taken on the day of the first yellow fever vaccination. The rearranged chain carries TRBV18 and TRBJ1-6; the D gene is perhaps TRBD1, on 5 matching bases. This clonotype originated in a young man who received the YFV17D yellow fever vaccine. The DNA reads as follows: TGTGCCAGCTCCCCCGAAGGGGAAAGTAGCAGGTCACCCCTCCACTTT. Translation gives CASSPEGESSRSPLHF. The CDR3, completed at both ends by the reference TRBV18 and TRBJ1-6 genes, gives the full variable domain NAGVMQNPRHLVRRRGQEARLRCSPMKGHSHVYWYRQLPEEGLKFMVYLQKENIIDESGMPKERFSAEFPKEGPSILRIQQVVRGDSAAYFCASSPEGESSRSPLHFGNGTRLTVT.